The subject of this entry is one T cell receptor (beta chain). Per the authors' pipeline: Estimation of nucleated cell counts was performed using reference gene primer amplification. Clones were read by immunoSEQ multiplex PCR, and TCRdb kept only the in-frame ones, dropping some. The V and J calls and the clone size are those of that table, but D and trimming were determined from the DNA. The data show 65,000 or so clones, 80% to 90% seen once. The data belong to a study of blood T cell repertoires in COVID-19. Study-wide context: Samples of COVID-19 (acute and convalescent) were obtained from the United States, Italy and Spain. The analysed material was cDNA or gDNA that came from T cells, B-cell-depleted T cells, or PBMCs.

This CDR3 spans 14 amino acids. Germline CDR1 and CDR2: LNHDA and SQIVND (reference sequence). The ends were cut back, 3 bases at V and 0 bases at J, with 8 bases in the middle. What was sequenced was peripheral blood. The chain links TRBV19 to TRBJ1-2; unclear D gene. The receptor was isolated from a man of 80 years or more with acute or convalescent COVID-19. CDR3 region: CASSIPGANYGYTF. The DNA of the CDR3 is TGTGCCAGTAGTATCCCCGGAGCTAACTATGGCTACACCTTC.